This T cell receptor (beta chain) was sequenced in a study of shared clonotypes between healthy human individuals. Worth noting for this clone: Antigen: not known.

Whole-study findings and limits: Generation probability values for non-shared clonotypes were lower than those for clonotypes shared by all four donors. Naive subsets generally exceeded memory subsets in estimated richness. Investigators collected only blood, and repertoires in tissues likely differ.

The CDR3 contains 13 residues. Losses at the gene ends were 8 bases for V and 4 bases for J; bases not matched to a gene: 7. Germline V gene sequence: CDR1 MNHEY, CDR2 SVGAGI. TCRdb keeps only in-frame clones here, not all; method: immunoSEQ multiplex PCR. The sample lists about 670,000 clones, about 78% seen once, with under 2% in the top ten. Material for sequencing was memory CD4+ T cells sorted from blood. Sample subset: CD45RA-negative fraction. The genes are TRBV6-5 and TRBJ1-1; TRBD1 matches 7 bases. This TCR was sampled from a woman younger than 45 in good health. The CDR3 bases are TGTGCCAGCGAAAGACAGGGAGGCACTGAAGCTTTCTTT. Protein product: CASERQGGTEAFF.